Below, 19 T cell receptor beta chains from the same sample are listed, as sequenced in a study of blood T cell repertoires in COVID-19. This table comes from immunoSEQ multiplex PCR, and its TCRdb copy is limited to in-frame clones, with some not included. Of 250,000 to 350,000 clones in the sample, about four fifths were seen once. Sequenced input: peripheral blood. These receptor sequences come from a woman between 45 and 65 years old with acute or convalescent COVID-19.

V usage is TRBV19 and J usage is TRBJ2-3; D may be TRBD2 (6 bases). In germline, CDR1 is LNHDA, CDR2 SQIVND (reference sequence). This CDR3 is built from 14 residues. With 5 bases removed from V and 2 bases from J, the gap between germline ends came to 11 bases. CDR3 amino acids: CASSSGLYTDTQYF. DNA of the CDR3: TGTGCCAGTAGTTCCGGACTATACACAGATACGCAGTATTTT. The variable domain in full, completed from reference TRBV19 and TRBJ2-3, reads DGGITQSPKYLFRKEGQNVTLSCEQNLNHDAMYWYRQDPGQGLRLIYYSQIVNDFQKGDIAEGYSVSREKKESFPLTVTSAQKNPTAFYLCASSSGLYTDTQYFGPGTRLTVL.

The CDR3 spells CASSLAATGGEETQYF. The CDR3 region has the DNA TGCGCCAGCAGCTTGGCTGCCACAGGGGGAGAAGAGACCCAGTACTTC. The genes are TRBV5-1 and TRBJ2-5; TRBD1 matches at 8 bases. The CDR3 length is 16 residues. Germline V lookup: CDR1 SGHRS, CDR2 YFSETQ. Trimming at V came to 0 bases and at J to 3 bases, leaving 7 bases not matched to a gene.

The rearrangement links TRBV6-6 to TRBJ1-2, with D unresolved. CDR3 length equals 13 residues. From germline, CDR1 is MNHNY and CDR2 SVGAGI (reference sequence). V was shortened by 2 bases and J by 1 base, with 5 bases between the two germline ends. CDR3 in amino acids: CASSYAINYGYTF. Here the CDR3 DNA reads TGTGCCAGCAGTTACGCGATTAACTATGGCTACACCTTC.

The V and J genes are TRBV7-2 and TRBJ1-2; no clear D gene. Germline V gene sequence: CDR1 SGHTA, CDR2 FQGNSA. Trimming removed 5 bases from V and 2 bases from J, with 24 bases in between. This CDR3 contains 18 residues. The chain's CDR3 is CASSARAASGPVNYGYTF. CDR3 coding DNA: TGTGCCAGCAGCGCGAGGGCGGCCAGCGGTCCCGTAAACTATGGCTACACCTTC.

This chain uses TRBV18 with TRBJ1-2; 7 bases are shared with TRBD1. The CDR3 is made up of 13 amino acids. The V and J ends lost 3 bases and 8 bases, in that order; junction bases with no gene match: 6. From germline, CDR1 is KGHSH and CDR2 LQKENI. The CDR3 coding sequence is TGTGCCAGCTCACCGACAGGGACCGGGGGCTACACCTTC. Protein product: CASSPTGTGGYTF.

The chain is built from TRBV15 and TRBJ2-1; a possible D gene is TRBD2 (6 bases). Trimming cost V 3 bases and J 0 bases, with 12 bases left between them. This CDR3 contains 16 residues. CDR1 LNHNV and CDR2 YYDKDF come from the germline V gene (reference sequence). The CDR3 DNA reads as TGTGCCACCAGCAGCGTAGCGGCTCACTCCTACAATGAGCAGTTCTTC. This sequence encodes CATSSVAAHSYNEQFF. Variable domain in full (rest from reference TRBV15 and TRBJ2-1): DAMVIQNPRYQVTQFGKPVTLSCSQTLNHNVMYWYQQKSSQAPKLLFHYYDKDFNNEADTPDNFQSRRPNTSFCFLDIRSPGLGDTAMYLCATSSVAAHSYNEQFFGPGTRLTVL.

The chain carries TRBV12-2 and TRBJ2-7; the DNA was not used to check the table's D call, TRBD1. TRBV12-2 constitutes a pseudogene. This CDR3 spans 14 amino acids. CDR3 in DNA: TGTGCAAGTCGCTTAGAGGGACAGGTCCACGAGCAGTACTTC. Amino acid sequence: CASRLEGQVHEQYF.

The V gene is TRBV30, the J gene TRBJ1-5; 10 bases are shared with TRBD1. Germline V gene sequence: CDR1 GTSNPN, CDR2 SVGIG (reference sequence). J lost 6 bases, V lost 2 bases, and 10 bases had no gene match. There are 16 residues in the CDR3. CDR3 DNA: TGTGCCTGGAGTCCTAGACGGACAGGGGGGATTCAGCCCCAGCATTTT. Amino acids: CAWSPRRTGGIQPQHF.

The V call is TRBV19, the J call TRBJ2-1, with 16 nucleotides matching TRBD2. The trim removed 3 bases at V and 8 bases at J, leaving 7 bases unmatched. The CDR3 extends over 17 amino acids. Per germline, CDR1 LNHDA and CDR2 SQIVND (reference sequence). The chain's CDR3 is CASSMGLAGGLLDEQFF. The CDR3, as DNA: TGTGCCAGTAGTATGGGACTAGCGGGAGGGTTGTTGGATGAGCAGTTCTTC.

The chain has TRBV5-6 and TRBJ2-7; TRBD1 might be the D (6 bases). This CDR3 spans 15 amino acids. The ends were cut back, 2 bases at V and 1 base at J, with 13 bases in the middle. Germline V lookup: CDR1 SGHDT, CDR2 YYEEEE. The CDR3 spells CASSFDRRMSYEQYF. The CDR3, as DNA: TGTGCCAGCAGCTTTGACAGGCGGATGTCCTACGAGCAGTACTTC.

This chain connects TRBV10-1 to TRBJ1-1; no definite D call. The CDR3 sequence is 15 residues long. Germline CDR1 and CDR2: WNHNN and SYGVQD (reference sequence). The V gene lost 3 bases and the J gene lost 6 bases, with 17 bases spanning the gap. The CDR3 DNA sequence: TGCGCCAGCAGTGATCTTGAGGGCGCAAAGGCTGAAGCTTTCTTT. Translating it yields CASSDLEGAKAEAFF.

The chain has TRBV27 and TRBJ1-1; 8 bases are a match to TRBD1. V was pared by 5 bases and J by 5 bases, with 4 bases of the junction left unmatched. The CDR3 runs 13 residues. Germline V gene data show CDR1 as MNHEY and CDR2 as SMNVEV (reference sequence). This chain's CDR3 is CASSQGAHTEAFF. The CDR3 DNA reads TGTGCCAGCAGTCAGGGGGCCCATACTGAAGCTTTCTTT.

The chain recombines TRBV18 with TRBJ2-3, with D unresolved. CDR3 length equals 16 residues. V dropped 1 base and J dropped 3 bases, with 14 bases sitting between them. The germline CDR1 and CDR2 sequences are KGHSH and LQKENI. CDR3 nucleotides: TGTGCCAGCTCACCACTAGCCTCTGTAGAGACAGATACGCAGTATTTT. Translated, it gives CASSPLASVETDTQYF. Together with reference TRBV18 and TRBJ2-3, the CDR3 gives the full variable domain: NAGVMQNPRHLVRRRGQEARLRCSPMKGHSHVYWYRQLPEEGLKFMVYLQKENIIDESGMPKERFSAEFPKEGPSILRIQQVVRGDSAAYFCASSPLASVETDTQYFGPGTRLTVL.

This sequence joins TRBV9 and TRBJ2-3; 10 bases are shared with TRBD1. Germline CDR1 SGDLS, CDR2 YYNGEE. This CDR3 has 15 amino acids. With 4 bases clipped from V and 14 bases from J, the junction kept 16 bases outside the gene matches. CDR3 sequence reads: CASSTTGTGVVGRYF. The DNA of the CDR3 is TGTGCCAGCAGCACTACCGGGACAGGGGTTGTGGGTCGGTATTTT.

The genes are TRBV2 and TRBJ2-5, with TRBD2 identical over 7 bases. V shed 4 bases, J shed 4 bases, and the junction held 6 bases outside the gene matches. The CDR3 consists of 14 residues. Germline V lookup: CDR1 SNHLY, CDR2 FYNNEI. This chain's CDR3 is CASSGRTRGETQYF. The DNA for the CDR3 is TGTGCCAGCAGTGGGAGGACTAGGGGAGAGACCCAGTACTTC. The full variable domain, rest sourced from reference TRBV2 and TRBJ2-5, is EPEVTQTPSHQVTQMGQEVILRCVPISNHLYFYWYRQILGQKVEFLVSFYNNEISEKSEIFDDQFSVERPDGSNFTLKIRSTKLEDSAMYFCASSGRTRGETQYFGPGTRLLVL.

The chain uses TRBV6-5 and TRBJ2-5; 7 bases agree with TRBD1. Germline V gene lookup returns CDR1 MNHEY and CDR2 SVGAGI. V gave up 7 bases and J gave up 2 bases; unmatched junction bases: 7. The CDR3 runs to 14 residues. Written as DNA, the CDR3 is TGTGCCAGCACTAAAGACAGGGTTCAAGAGACCCAGTACTTC. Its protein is CASTKDRVQETQYF.

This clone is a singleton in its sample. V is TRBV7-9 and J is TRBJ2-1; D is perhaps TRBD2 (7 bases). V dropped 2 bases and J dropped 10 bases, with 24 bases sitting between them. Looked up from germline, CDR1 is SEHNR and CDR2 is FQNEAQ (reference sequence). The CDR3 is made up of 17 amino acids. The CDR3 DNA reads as TGTGCCAGCAGCTTAAGCAGCGGGAAAAAGGGGGTTAGGGAGCAGTTCTTC. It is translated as CASSLSSGKKGVREQFF.

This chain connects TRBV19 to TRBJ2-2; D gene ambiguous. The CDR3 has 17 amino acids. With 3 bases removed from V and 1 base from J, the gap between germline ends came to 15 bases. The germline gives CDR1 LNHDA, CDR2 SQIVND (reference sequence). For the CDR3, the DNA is TGTGCCAGTAGTATCCCCCCTGATCTGCGGAACACCGGGGAGCTGTTTTTT. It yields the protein CASSIPPDLRNTGELFF.

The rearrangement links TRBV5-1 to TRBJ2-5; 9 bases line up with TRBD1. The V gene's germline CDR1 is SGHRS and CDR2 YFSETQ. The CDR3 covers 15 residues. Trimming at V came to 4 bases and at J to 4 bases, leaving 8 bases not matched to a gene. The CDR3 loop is CASSGTGQGVETQYF. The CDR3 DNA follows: TGCGCCAGCAGCGGAACGGGACAGGGCGTAGAGACCCAGTACTTC.